A selection of T cell receptor beta chains follows, all from one sample in a study of shared clonotypes between healthy human individuals. Measured with immunoSEQ multiplex PCR; TCRdb has only the in-frame clones, and not every one. This table has 550,000 to 850,000 clones, roughly two thirds appearing once. Sequencing was carried out using memory CD4+ T cells sorted from blood. The receptors were gathered from a woman aged 25-40 years in good health. Both conserved end residues are part of each CDR3. Fields, in order: clone size, D gene, V gene, J gene, CDR3 protein, CDR3 DNA. A D gene is named only where the DNA matches it firmly. Size tells how often a clone was seen (once, few, many) or the class of an expanded clone, and some rows leave it out.

abundance: many
d_gene: .
v_gene: TRBV28
j_gene: TRBJ1-3
CDR3aa: CASSFKDTIYF
CDR3nt: TGTGCCAGCAGTTTCAAGGACACCATATATTTT

abundance: .
d_gene: TRBD2
v_gene: TRBV14
j_gene: TRBJ2-5
CDR3aa: CASSLRLAGGETQYF
CDR3nt: TGTGCCAGCAGCCTGAGACTAGCGGGAGGGGAGACCCAGTACTTC

abundance: once
d_gene: .
v_gene: TRBV27
j_gene: TRBJ1-5
CDR3aa: CASSRGGLSNQPQHF
CDR3nt: TGTGCCAGCAGCAGGGGCGGATTGAGCAATCAGCCCCAGCATTTT

abundance: .
d_gene: TRBD1
v_gene: TRBV5-1
j_gene: TRBJ1-4
CDR3aa: CASSLDPGGGGSATNEKLFF
CDR3nt: TGCGCCAGCAGCTTGGATCCAGGCGGAGGGGGCAGTGCAACTAATGAAAAACTGTTTTTT

abundance: .
d_gene: .
v_gene: TRBV9
j_gene: TRBJ1-1
CDR3aa: CASSPDRPNTEAFF
CDR3nt: TGTGCCAGCAGCCCCGACAGGCCAAACACTGAAGCTTTCTTT

abundance: once
d_gene: .
v_gene: TRBV28
j_gene: TRBJ1-2
CDR3aa: CASSLGQTPPRGYTF
CDR3nt: TGTGCCAGCAGTTTAGGCCAGACACCGCCCAGAGGCTACACCTTC

abundance: .
d_gene: .
v_gene: TRBV7-6
j_gene: TRBJ2-3
CDR3aa: CASSLTAPTYTDTQYF
CDR3nt: TGTGCCAGCAGCTTAACCGCACCGACCTACACAGATACGCAGTATTTT

abundance: .
d_gene: .
v_gene: TRBV28
j_gene: TRBJ1-5
CDR3aa: CASKSVFPNPRDQPQHF
CDR3nt: TGTGCCAGCAAATCCGTTTTCCCAAACCCCCGCGATCAGCCCCAGCATTTT

abundance: .
d_gene: TRBD2
v_gene: TRBV7-2
j_gene: TRBJ2-1
CDR3aa: CASSLEGLVEFF
CDR3nt: TGTGCCAGCAGCTTGGAGGGACTAGTTGAGTTCTTC

abundance: once
d_gene: .
v_gene: TRBV6-5
j_gene: TRBJ1-2
CDR3aa: CASSYLEWGYGYTF
CDR3nt: TGTGCCAGCAGTTACTTAGAATGGGGGTATGGCTACACCTTC

abundance: once
d_gene: .
v_gene: TRBV21-1
j_gene: TRBJ2-7
CDR3aa: CASSKAPQGGPYEQYF
CDR3nt: TGTGCCAGCAGCAAAGCACCGCAGGGGGGTCCCTACGAGCAGTACTTC

abundance: .
d_gene: TRBD2
v_gene: TRBV5-4
j_gene: TRBJ2-5
CDR3aa: CASSLQLAEGETQYF
CDR3nt: TGTGCCAGCAGCTTGCAACTAGCGGAGGGGGAGACCCAGTACTTC

abundance: .
d_gene: TRBD2
v_gene: TRBV13
j_gene: TRBJ2-1
CDR3aa: CASSYRTSGNEQFF
CDR3nt: TGTGCCAGCAGCTACCGGACTAGCGGCAATGAGCAGTTCTTC

abundance: .
d_gene: TRBD1
v_gene: TRBV11-2
j_gene: TRBJ2-7
CDR3aa: CASSLTGTGVDEQYF
CDR3nt: TGTGCCAGCAGCCTAACGGGGACAGGGGTAGACGAGCAGTACTTC

abundance: .
d_gene: .
v_gene: TRBV30
j_gene: TRBJ1-1
CDR3aa: CAWGGQLYTEAFF
CDR3nt: TGTGCCTGGGGGGGACAACTCTACACTGAAGCTTTCTTT

abundance: .
d_gene: TRBD1
v_gene: TRBV27
j_gene: TRBJ1-4
CDR3aa: CASTPTGVVEKLFF
CDR3nt: TGTGCCAGCACCCCGACAGGGGTGGTTGAAAAACTGTTTTTT

abundance: many
d_gene: .
v_gene: TRBV5-6
j_gene: TRBJ2-3
CDR3aa: CASSFHGVTQYF
CDR3nt: TGTGCCAGCAGCTTTCACGGCGTTACGCAGTATTTT

abundance: .
d_gene: .
v_gene: TRBV27
j_gene: TRBJ1-1
CDR3aa: CASSSVKTSYMNTEAFF
CDR3nt: TGTGCCAGCAGTTCCGTAAAAACCTCTTATATGAACACTGAAGCTTTCTTT

abundance: few
d_gene: .
v_gene: TRBV28
j_gene: TRBJ2-5
CDR3aa: CASSLYETQYF
CDR3nt: TGTGCCAGCAGTTTATATGAGACCCAGTACTTC

abundance: .
d_gene: .
v_gene: TRBV11-2
j_gene: TRBJ1-1
CDR3aa: CASSPITGNTEAFF
CDR3nt: TGTGCCAGCAGCCCTATAACAGGGAACACTGAAGCTTTCTTT

abundance: .
d_gene: TRBD1
v_gene: TRBV10-1
j_gene: TRBJ2-7
CDR3aa: CASSEGTGGFYEQYF
CDR3nt: TGCGCCAGCAGTGAGGGCACAGGGGGCTTCTACGAGCAGTACTTC

abundance: .
d_gene: .
v_gene: TRBV14
j_gene: TRBJ2-1
CDR3aa: CASSQIFTSEQFF
CDR3nt: TGTGCCAGCAGCCAAATATTTACAAGTGAGCAGTTCTTC

abundance: .
d_gene: .
v_gene: TRBV7-2
j_gene: TRBJ2-3
CDR3aa: CASSPGATDTQYF
CDR3nt: TGTGCCAGCAGCCCGGGAGCCACAGATACGCAGTATTTT

abundance: .
d_gene: .
v_gene: TRBV27
j_gene: TRBJ2-3
CDR3aa: CASAPTPWGTDTQYF
CDR3nt: TGTGCCAGCGCACCGACACCCTGGGGCACAGATACGCAGTATTTT